This TCR beta chain was obtained from a study of blood T cells in healthy people across ages. The use of a sample-barcoded 5' primer and a J-beta primer mix characterized a second PCR of roughly 6 to 12 cycles. MiXCR, run by TCRdb on the 5' RACE reads, gives a single entry per CDR3 protein. The data contain about 1.6 million distinct CDR3 sequences, almost 35% of them singletons. Points from the study as a whole: Using unsorted PBMCs precluded a conclusive naive versus antigen-experienced comparison.

The CDR3 covers 14 residues. V trimming: 10 bases; J trimming: 11 bases; junction bases outside the gene matches: 13. Germline-derived CDR1 and CDR2 are SNHLY and FYNNEI. As regards this clonotype: Its target is unknown.

Every participating donor contributed approximately 10 milliliters of peripheral blood through a draw. The authors extracted at least 6 micrograms of total RNA per sample. This chain connects TRBV2 to TRBJ2-5; TRBD2 matches at 13 bases. This TCR was recovered from a woman aged 30 to 39 in good health. Sample: blood. The CDR3 sequence: CATRPGLAGKEQYF. CDR3 nucleotides: TGTGCCACCCGACCGGGACTAGCGGGAAAAGAGCAGTACTTC.